This TCR beta chain was sequenced during a study of blood T cell repertoires in COVID-19. Study context: Samples of COVID-19 (acute and convalescent) were obtained from the United States, Italy and Spain. In each case, the material was cDNA or gDNA derived from T cells, B-cell-depleted T cells, or PBMCs.

V lost 8 bases, J lost 4 bases, and 12 bases lay in between. Germline values: CDR1 WSHSY, CDR2 SAAADI. This CDR3 is 13 amino acids long. Per the original methods: For nucleated cells, counts were estimated from reference gene primer amplification. Clones were sequenced by immunoSEQ multiplex PCR, and TCRdb holds only the in-frame ones, with some missing. The V and J calls and clone size were taken over from that table, and D and trimming were inferred from the DNA. The table records about 160,000 clones, about 80% of them present only once. The rearrangement joins TRBV10-2 to TRBJ1-5; no clear D gene. Material for sequencing was peripheral blood. The receptor comes from an elderly woman with acute or convalescent COVID-19. CDR3 amino acids: CASGPDSNQPQHF. The CDR3 DNA reads as TGCGCCAGCGGGCCCGATTCGAATCAGCCCCAGCATTTT.